Shown below are 25 T cell receptor beta chains from a single sample sequenced in a study of blood T cell repertoires in COVID-19. Repertoires were generated with immunoSEQ multiplex PCR, while TCRdb's copy carries only in-frame clones and drops some. The sample carries 250,000 or so clones, roughly 84% recorded once. Sequenced material: PBMCs or T cells enriched from blood (not recorded which). Receptors were obtained from a man aged 45-65 years who had recovered from COVID-19.

This clone was observed a single time. This rearrangement joins TRBV9 to TRBJ2-5, with 9 bases aligning to TRBD1. The germline V gene encodes CDR1 SGDLS and CDR2 YYNGEE. V was clipped by 3 bases and J by 5 bases; unmatched bases: 5. This CDR3 comprises 14 residues. The CDR3 loop is CASSGTGVGETQYF. The DNA for the CDR3 is TGTGCCAGCAGCGGGACAGGGGTTGGCGAGACCCAGTACTTC.

The chain couples TRBV28 to TRBJ2-5, with 9 bases that match TRBD2. CDR3 size: 17 residues. The J segment lost 1 base and the V segment lost 3 bases, leaving 9 bases of the junction unmatched. Looked up from germline, CDR1 is MDHEN and CDR2 is SYDVKM. The CDR3 coding sequence is TGTGCCAGCAGTTTCGGGGCCCTAGCGGGAAGCCAAGAGACCCAGTACTTC. Its translation is CASSFGALAGSQETQYF.

V usage is TRBV6-2 or TRBV6-3 and J usage is TRBJ1-2; D is unresolved. Per the germline V gene, CDR1 is MNHEY and CDR2 is SVGEGT. The CDR3 covers 12 residues. Trimming removed 6 bases at V and 4 bases at J, with 9 bases between. CDR3 DNA sequence: TGTGCCAGCAGCTTCGGGAGCTATGGCTACACCTTC. It encodes CASSFGSYGYTF.

The CDR3 region has the DNA TGTGCCAGCAGTTCTGGGCAGGGGGCATGGGAGACCCAGTACTTC. Residues: CASSSGQGAWETQYF. The chain recombines TRBV6-2 or TRBV6-3 with TRBJ2-5; 8 bases match TRBD1. Trimming cost V 4 bases and J 5 bases; bases outside gene matches: 9. Germline loops: CDR1 MNHEY, CDR2 SVGEGT. The CDR3 is made up of 15 amino acids.

The V and J genes are TRBV9 and TRBJ1-2, with 7 nucleotides matching TRBD1. The J segment lost 4 bases and the V segment lost 5 bases, leaving 5 bases of the junction unmatched. The CDR3 loop spans 13 amino acids. Germline V gives CDR1 SGDLS, CDR2 YYNGEE. CDR3 residues: CASRNRDSYGYTF. In DNA, the CDR3 is TGTGCCAGCAGGAACCGGGACAGCTATGGCTACACCTTC.

This clone was seen once. This chain links TRBV20-1 with TRBJ2-1; TRBD2 is a possible D gene (5 bases). There are 10 residues in the CDR3. Germline lookup yields CDR1 DFQATT and CDR2 SNEGSKA (reference sequence). CDR3 sequence: CSPAGNEQFF. CDR3 sequence (DNA): TGCAGCCCGGCGGGTAATGAGCAGTTCTTC.

The rearrangement joins TRBV9 to TRBJ2-6, with TRBD1 matching over 7 bases. CDR1 is SGDLS, CDR2 YYNGEE, per germline. The CDR3 runs to 20 residues. J was trimmed by 3 bases and V by 0 bases; bases with no gene match: 15. CDR3 DNA: TGTGCCAGCAGCGTAGCTCTACGGAGAGGGGGCGCTTATGGGGCCAACGTCCTGACTTTC. As protein: CASSVALRRGGAYGANVLTF.

The chain employs TRBV9 and TRBJ2-1, with TRBD1 identical over 7 bases. The CDR3 covers 15 residues. From germline, CDR1 is SGDLS and CDR2 YYNGEE. Unmatched junction bases numbered 15, after V lost 0 bases and J lost 15 bases. CDR3 bases: TGTGCCAGCAGCGTAGTTTCGGGAAAGGGGGCGCCTCGGTTCTTC. This sequence encodes CASSVVSGKGAPRFF.

This clone appeared once. The J gene is TRBJ2-6, the V gene TRBV29-1; D is unresolved. Trimming pared 3 bases from V and 4 bases from J, leaving 10 bases between. The CDR3 covers 14 residues. The germline CDR1 and CDR2 sequences are SQVTM and ANQGSEA. Written as DNA, the CDR3 is TGCAGCGTTGACGGGTCTTCCGGGGCCAACGTCCTGACTTTC. It translates to CSVDGSSGANVLTF.

V usage is TRBV9 and J usage is TRBJ2-3, with D uncertain. CDR1 SGDLS and CDR2 YYNGEE come from the germline V gene. The germline V and J ends were trimmed by 4 bases and 3 bases, with 15 bases remaining between them. The CDR3 sequence is 15 residues long. This chain's CDR3 is CASSSRSSGTDTQYF. CDR3 bases: TGTGCCAGCAGCTCAAGGAGCAGTGGAACAGATACGCAGTATTTT. Supplemented by reference TRBV9 and TRBJ2-3, the full variable domain reads DSGVTQTPKHLITATGQRVTLRCSPRSGDLSVYWYQQSLDQGLQFLIQYYNGEERAKGNILERFSAQQFPDLHSELNLSSLELGDSALYFCASSSRSSGTDTQYFGPGTRLTVL.

J is TRBJ2-3 and V is TRBV7-9, with 10 bases lining up with TRBD1. Germline CDR1 is SEHNR and CDR2 is FQNEAQ (reference sequence). This CDR3 is 16 amino acids long. The J segment lost 3 bases and the V segment lost 1 base, leaving 4 bases of the junction unmatched. This chain's CDR3 is CASSLVWDRGTDTQYF. DNA of the CDR3: TGTGCCAGCAGCTTAGTCTGGGACAGGGGTACAGATACGCAGTATTTT.

V is TRBV6-5 and J is TRBJ2-7; TRBD1 matches 7 bases. CDR3 length equals 15 residues. CDR1 MNHEY and CDR2 SVGAGI come from the germline V gene. With V trimmed by 7 bases and J by 3 bases, 12 bases remained unmatched. The CDR3: CASNPRSDRVYEQYF. In nucleotides, the CDR3 is TGTGCCAGCAACCCCCGGAGCGACAGGGTCTACGAGCAGTACTTC.

This clone was picked up one time. The chain joins TRBV30 to TRBJ2-7, with D tentatively TRBD2 (5 bases). Germline V gene data show CDR1 as GTSNPN and CDR2 as SVGIG (reference sequence). V lost 2 bases and J 0 bases, leaving 11 bases between the germline ends. The CDR3 consists of 14 residues. For the CDR3, the DNA is TGTGCCTGGAGTTTGACGGGGAACTCCTACGAGCAGTACTTC. It is translated as CAWSLTGNSYEQYF.

This rearrangement joins TRBV19 to TRBJ2-3; weak D call: TRBD2 (6 bases). Trimming cost V 1 base and J 1 base, with 15 bases left between them. Germline CDR1 and CDR2: LNHDA and SQIVND (reference sequence). The CDR3 has 17 amino acids. DNA for the CDR3: TGTGCCAGTAGTATAGGTCTTCCCGGGAGCGGCACAGATACGCAGTATTTT. This codes for CASSIGLPGSGTDTQYF.

J is TRBJ1-1 and V is TRBV27; perhaps TRBD1 as D (5 bases). Deletions cut 6 bases from V and 1 base from J, with 15 bases between. Per germline, CDR1 MNHEY and CDR2 SMNVEV (reference sequence). The CDR3 consists of 15 residues. The CDR3 here is CASSKRGRGNTEAFF. The CDR3 DNA sequence: TGTGCCAGCAGCAAGCGTGGGAGGGGGAACACTGAAGCTTTCTTT.

The chain links TRBV19 to TRBJ1-1; tentative D call: TRBD1 (6 bases). The length of the CDR3 is 14 residues. Germline CDR1 LNHDA, CDR2 SQIVND (reference sequence). Between the trimmed V and J ends, which lost 2 bases and 4 bases, there was a span of 11 bases. The CDR3 is CASSISRGGTEAFF. CDR3 DNA: TGTGCCAGTAGTATATCTAGGGGGGGCACTGAAGCTTTCTTT.

The gene calls are TRBV3-1 (or the pseudogene TRBV3-2) and TRBJ2-7, with 8 bases aligning to TRBD2. The V gene's germline CDR1 is LGHDT and CDR2 YNNKEL (reference sequence). With V trimmed by 6 bases and J by 3 bases, 7 bases remained unmatched. This CDR3 is built from 14 residues. The chain's CDR3 is CASRHSGGLYEQYF. The CDR3 bases are TGTGCCAGCAGGCACAGCGGGGGTCTCTACGAGCAGTACTTC.

The V call is TRBV6-5, the J call TRBJ2-5, with 10 bases matching TRBD2. Trimming removed 3 bases from V and 3 bases from J; junction bases left unmatched: 4. CDR3 size: 15 residues. Germline CDR1 is MNHEY and CDR2 is SVGAGI. CDR3 sequence reads: CASSYSLAGEETQYF. The CDR3 DNA follows: TGTGCCAGCAGTTATTCGCTAGCGGGAGAAGAGACCCAGTACTTC.

This clone was found once. The J gene is TRBJ1-2, the V gene TRBV5-1; no firm D call. With 6 bases removed from V and 8 bases from J, the gap between germline ends came to 20 bases. Per the germline V gene, CDR1 is SGHRS and CDR2 is YFSETQ. CDR3 length equals 14 residues. The CDR3 DNA follows: TGCGCCAGCACCCCGACCACGGGAGAGGAGGGCTACACCTTC. It codes for CASTPTTGEEGYTF.

This clone appeared once. The chain has TRBV19 and TRBJ1-2, with D tentatively TRBD1 (6 bases). Germline V gives CDR1 LNHDA, CDR2 SQIVND (reference sequence). There are 15 residues in the CDR3. Trimming shortened V by 5 bases and J by 4 bases, and 17 bases separated the two germline ends. The CDR3 DNA is TGTGCCAGTAGTTCTGGACAGACAGGTCTCTATGGCTACACCTTC. It translates to CASSSGQTGLYGYTF.

The CDR3 bases are TGTGCCAGCAGCTTGGCCGGGACTCTAGCCAAAAACATTCAGTACTTC. This gives the protein CASSLAGTLAKNIQYF. The rearrangement uses TRBV5-4 and TRBJ2-4, with a tentative D call TRBD2 (6 bases). CDR1 and CDR2 (germline): SGHNT, YYREEE (reference sequence). With 0 bases removed from V and 0 bases from J, the gap between germline ends came to 10 bases. This CDR3 region has 16 residues.

The V and J genes are TRBV11-3 and TRBJ1-2; tentative D call: TRBD1 (5 bases). Germline V gene lookup returns CDR1 SGHNT and CDR2 YENEEA. The V and J ends lost 3 bases and 3 bases respectively, with 17 bases between them. The CDR3 spans 16 residues. The CDR3 sequence is CASSFGGWQGYYGYTF. Here the CDR3 DNA reads TGTGCCAGCAGCTTCGGTGGGTGGCAGGGATACTATGGCTACACCTTC. Looking up the rest from reference TRBV11-3 and TRBJ1-2 gives the full variable domain: EAGVVQSPRYKIIEKKQPVAFWCNPISGHNTLYWYLQNLGQGPELLIRYENEEAVDDSQLPKDRFSAERLKGVDSTLKIQPAELGDSAVYLCASSFGGWQGYYGYTFGSGTRLTVV.

This sequence joins TRBV20-1 and TRBJ1-1; TRBD1 is a possible D gene (5 bases). Per the germline V gene, CDR1 is DFQATT and CDR2 is SNEGSKA (reference sequence). The CDR3 runs to 13 residues. V was shortened by 3 bases and J by 5 bases, with 13 bases between the two germline ends. This CDR3 is CSASVGGGTEAFF. The CDR3, as DNA: TGCAGTGCTAGTGTGGGCGGGGGGACTGAAGCTTTCTTT.

The rearrangement links TRBV19 to TRBJ1-1, with a weak D call TRBD1 (5 bases). The CDR3 is made up of 15 amino acids. In germline, CDR1 is LNHDA, CDR2 SQIVND (reference sequence). The ends were cut back, 8 bases at V and 1 base at J, with 17 bases in the middle. CDR3 DNA: TGTGCCAGTTCTCCAGGGCCCACGGCGAACACTGAAGCTTTCTTT. Translation: CASSPGPTANTEAFF.

The chain uses TRBV5-1 and TRBJ1-1; 8 bases map to TRBD1. V shed 1 base, J shed 0 bases, and the junction held 8 bases outside the gene matches. Germline loops: CDR1 SGHRS, CDR2 YFSETQ. CDR3 size: 17 residues. CDR3 bases: TGCGCCAGCAGCTTGAGGCAGGGGGCTACTATGAACACTGAAGCTTTCTTT. It yields the protein CASSLRQGATMNTEAFF.